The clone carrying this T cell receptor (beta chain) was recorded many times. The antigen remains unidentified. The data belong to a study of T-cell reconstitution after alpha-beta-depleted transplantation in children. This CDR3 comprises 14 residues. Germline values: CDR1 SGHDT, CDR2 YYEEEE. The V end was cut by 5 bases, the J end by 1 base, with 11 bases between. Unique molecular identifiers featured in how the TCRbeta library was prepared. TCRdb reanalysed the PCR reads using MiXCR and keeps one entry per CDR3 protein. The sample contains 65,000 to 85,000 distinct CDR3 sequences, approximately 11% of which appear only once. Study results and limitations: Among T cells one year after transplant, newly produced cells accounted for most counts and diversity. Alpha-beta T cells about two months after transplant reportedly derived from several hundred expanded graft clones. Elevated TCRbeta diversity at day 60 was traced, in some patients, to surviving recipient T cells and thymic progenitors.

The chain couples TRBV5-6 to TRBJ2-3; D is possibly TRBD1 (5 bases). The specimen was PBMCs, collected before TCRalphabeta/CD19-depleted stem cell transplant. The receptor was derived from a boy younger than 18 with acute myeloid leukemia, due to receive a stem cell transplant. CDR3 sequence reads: CASRQDRGTDTQYF. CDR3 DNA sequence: TGTGCCAGCAGACAGGACCGGGGCACAGATACGCAGTATTTT.